This T cell receptor (beta chain) was captured in a study of blood T cell repertoires in COVID-19. V was shortened by 3 bases and J by 2 bases, with 13 bases between the two germline ends. Germline-derived CDR1 and CDR2 are ENHRY and SYGVKD. The CDR3 is 15 amino acids. In the original processing: Reference gene primer amplification in the assay estimated nucleated cell counts. Sequenced by immunoSEQ multiplex PCR; TCRdb stores in-frame clones only, minus some. Clonal size and the V and J genes are those of that table, whereas D and trimming came from the DNA. Of approximately 140,000 clones listed, 84% are singletons.

The source of this sequence is a woman aged 45-60 years with acute COVID-19. Sequenced material: PBMCs or T cells enriched from blood (not recorded which). The rearrangement joins TRBV10-3 to TRBJ2-5, with D possibly TRBD1 on 6 matching bases. The DNA for the CDR3 is TGTGCCATCAGTGAAGGGCAGGGGAGTCAAGAGACCCAGTACTTC. Its translation is CAISEGQGSQETQYF.